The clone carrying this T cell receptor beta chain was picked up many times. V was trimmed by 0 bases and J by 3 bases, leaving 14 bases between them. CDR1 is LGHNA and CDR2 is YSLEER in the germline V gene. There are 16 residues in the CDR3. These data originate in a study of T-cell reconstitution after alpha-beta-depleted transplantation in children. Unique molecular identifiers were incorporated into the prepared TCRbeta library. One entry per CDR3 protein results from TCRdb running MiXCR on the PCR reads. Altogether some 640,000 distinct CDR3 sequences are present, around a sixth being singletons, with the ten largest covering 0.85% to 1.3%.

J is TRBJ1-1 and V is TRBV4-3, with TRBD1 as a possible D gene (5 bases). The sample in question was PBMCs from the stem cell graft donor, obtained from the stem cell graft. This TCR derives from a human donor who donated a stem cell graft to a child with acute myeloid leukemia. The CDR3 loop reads CASSQDGGIGDTEAFF. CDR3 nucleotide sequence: TGCGCCAGCAGCCAAGATGGGGGGATAGGCGACACTGAAGCTTTCTTT.